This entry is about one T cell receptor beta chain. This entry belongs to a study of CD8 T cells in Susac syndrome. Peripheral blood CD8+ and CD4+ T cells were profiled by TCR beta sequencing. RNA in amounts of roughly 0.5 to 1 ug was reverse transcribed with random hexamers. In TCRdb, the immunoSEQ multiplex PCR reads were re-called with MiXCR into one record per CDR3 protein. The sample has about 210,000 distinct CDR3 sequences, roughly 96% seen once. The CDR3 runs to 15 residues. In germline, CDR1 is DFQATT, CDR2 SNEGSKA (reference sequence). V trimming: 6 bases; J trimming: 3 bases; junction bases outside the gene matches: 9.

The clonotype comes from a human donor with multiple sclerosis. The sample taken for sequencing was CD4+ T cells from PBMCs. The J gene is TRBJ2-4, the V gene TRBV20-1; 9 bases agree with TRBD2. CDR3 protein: CSAASGIESKNIQYF. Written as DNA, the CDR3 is TGCAGTGCAGCTAGCGGGATCGAAAGCAAAAACATTCAGTACTTC.